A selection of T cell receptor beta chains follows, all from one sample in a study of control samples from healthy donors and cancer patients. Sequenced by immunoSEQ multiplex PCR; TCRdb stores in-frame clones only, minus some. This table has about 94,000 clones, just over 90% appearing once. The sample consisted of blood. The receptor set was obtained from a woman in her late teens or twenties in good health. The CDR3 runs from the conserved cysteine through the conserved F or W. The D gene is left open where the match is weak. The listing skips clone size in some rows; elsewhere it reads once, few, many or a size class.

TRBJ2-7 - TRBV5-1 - TGCGCCAGCAGCTTGGCCCCAGTGGTCGCAAGGGGCAGCGAGCAGTACTTC CASSLAPVVARGSEQYF
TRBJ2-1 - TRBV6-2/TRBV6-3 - TGTGCCAGCAGTCCAGACGGATACAATGAGCAGTTCTTC CASSPDGYNEQFF
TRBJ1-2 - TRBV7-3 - TGTGCCAGCAGCCCCGGACACATCAACTATGGCTACACCTTC CASSPGHINYGYTF
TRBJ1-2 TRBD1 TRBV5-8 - TGTGCCAGCAGCTTGGGGACAGGGAAAAACTATGGCTACACCTTC CASSLGTGKNYGYTF
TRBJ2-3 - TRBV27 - TGTGCCAGCAGACGGAAACCCTACACAGATACGCAGTATTTT CASRRKPYTDTQYF
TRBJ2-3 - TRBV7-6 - TGTGCCAGCAGCTTAGGGAGAGACGAGTGGGATACGCAGTATTTT CASSLGRDEWDTQYF
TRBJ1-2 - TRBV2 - TGTGCCAGCACCCTTCTTCGGGATGGCTACACCTTC CASTLLRDGYTF
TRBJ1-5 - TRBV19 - TGTGCCAGTAGTATAGGGACAGCCAATCAGCCCCAGCATTTT CASSIGTANQPQHF
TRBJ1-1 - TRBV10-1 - TGCGCCAGCAGTGAGGGGGGGCATAAGACTGAAGCTTTCTTT CASSEGGHKTEAFF
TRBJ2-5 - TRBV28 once TGTGCCAGCAGCCGTAGCGGTGGAGGTGAGACCCAGTACTTC CASSRSGGGETQYF
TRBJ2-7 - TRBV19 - TGTGCCAGTAGTATCGGGGGGACATCGGAGCAGTACTTC CASSIGGTSEQYF
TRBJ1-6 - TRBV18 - TGTGCCAGCTCACCAGGGGTAGAGAATTCACCCCTCCACTTT CASSPGVENSPLHF
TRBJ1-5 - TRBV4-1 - TGCGCCAGCAGCCGCCAAGGCAGCAATCAGCCCCAGCATTTT CASSRQGSNQPQHF
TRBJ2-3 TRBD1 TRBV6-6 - TGTGCCAGCAGCCCTTCCGGGACAGGGACAGATACGCAGTATTTT CASSPSGTGTDTQYF
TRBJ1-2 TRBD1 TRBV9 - TGTGCCAGCAGCGTAGGGGAGGGGGCAAGTGGCTACACCTTC CASSVGEGASGYTF
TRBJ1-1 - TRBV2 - TGTGCCAGCAGTGAAGCGCTCGCAGGGGAGGGAACTGAAGCTTTCTTT CASSEALAGEGTEAFF
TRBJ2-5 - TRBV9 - TGTGCCAGCAGCGTATCTTTCGACTTCCCGGCCCAAGAGACCCAGTACTTC CASSVSFDFPAQETQYF
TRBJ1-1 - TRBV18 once TGTGCCAGCTCACCGGGACGCCTACGGAACACTGAAGCTTTCTTT CASSPGRLRNTEAFF
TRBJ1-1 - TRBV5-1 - TGCGCCAGCAGCTTGGGGGTAGCGAGCACTGAAGCTTTCTTT CASSLGVASTEAFF
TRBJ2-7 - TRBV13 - TGTGCCAGCAGCCCCAGGGGGGGAGGGGAGTCCTACGAGCAGTACTTC CASSPRGGGESYEQYF
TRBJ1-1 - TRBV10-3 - TGTGCCATCAGTGAGAGGAACACTGAAGCTTTCTTT CAISERNTEAFF
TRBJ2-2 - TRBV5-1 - TGCGCCAGCAAACAGGGGAACACCGGGGAGCTGTTTTTT CASKQGNTGELFF
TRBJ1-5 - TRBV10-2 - TGCGCCACCGGTGAGGCGTTGGCCAGCAATCAGCCCCAGCATTTT CATGEALASNQPQHF
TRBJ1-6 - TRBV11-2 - TGTGCCAGCAGCTTCGGGGGTTTCTCCTATAATTCACCCCTCCACTTT CASSFGGFSYNSPLHF
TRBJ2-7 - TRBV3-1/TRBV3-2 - TGTGCCAGCAGCTTTACAGCCTACGAGCAGTACTTC CASSFTAYEQYF
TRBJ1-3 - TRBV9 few TGTGCCAGCAGCGTAGATGGGGGAGGGGCTATCTCTGGAAACACCATATATTTT CASSVDGGGAISGNTIYF
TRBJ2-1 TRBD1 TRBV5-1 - TGCGCCAGCAGCTTCCGGACAGGCACCTACAATGAGCAGTTCTTC CASSFRTGTYNEQFF
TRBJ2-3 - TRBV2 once TGTGCCAGCAGTGAAGACCTCACAGATACGCAGTATTTT CASSEDLTDTQYF
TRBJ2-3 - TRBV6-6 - TGTGCCAGCAGTCAATTCAGGGGCACCACAGATACGCAGTATTTT CASSQFRGTTDTQYF
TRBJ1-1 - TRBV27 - TGTGCCAGCAGCCCATACCCCACAGGCCGCACTGAAGCTTTCTTT CASSPYPTGRTEAFF
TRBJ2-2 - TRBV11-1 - TGTGCCAGCGCCAGGCGGGGTAACACCGGGGAGCTGTTTTTT CASARRGNTGELFF